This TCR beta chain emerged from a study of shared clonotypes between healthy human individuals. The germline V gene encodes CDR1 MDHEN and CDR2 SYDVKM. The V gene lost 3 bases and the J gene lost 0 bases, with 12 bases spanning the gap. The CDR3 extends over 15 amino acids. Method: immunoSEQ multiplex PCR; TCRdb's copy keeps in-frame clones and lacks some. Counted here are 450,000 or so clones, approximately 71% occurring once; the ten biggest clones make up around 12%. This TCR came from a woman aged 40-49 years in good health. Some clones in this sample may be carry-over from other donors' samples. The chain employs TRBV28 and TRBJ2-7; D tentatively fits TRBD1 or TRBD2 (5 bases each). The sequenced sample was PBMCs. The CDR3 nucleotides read TGTGCCAGCAGTTTTATCGGGACGGTCTCCTACGAGCAGTACTTC. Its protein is CASSFIGTVSYEQYF.